This TCR beta chain was captured by sequencing in a study of human T cells and chemical hapten exposure. In TCRdb, the RACE reads were re-called with MiXCR into one record per CDR3 protein. The sample shows 350,000 to 400,000 distinct CDR3 sequences, about 6% of them seen only once. Time point noted: patch test 2, 6 weeks after DPC sensitization. As to treatment: therapeutic diphenylcyclopropenone sensitization with weekly scalp DPC. Trimming removed 0 bases at V and 14 bases at J, with 8 bases between. The CDR3 consists of 12 residues. Looked up from germline, CDR1 is SGHAT and CDR2 is FQNNGV. Sequencing was performed on whole blood, taken in connection with sensitization to the hapten diphenylcyclopropenone (DPC). J is TRBJ1-6 and V is TRBV11-2, with D hard to call. The source of this sequence is a woman aged 18-30 years with alopecia areata. Some clones in this sample may be carry-over from other donors' samples. The CDR3 DNA is TGTGCCAGCAGCTTAGACCCGACGACCCTCCACTTT. Its protein product is CASSLDPTTLHF. The whole variable domain, filled in from reference TRBV11-2 and TRBJ1-6, reads EAGVAQSPRYKIIEKRQSVAFWCNPISGHATLYWYQQILGQGPKLLIQFQNNGVVDDSQLPKDRFSAERLKGVDSTLKIQPAKLEDSAVYLCASSLDPTTLHFGNGTRLTVT.